This T cell receptor beta chain was captured in a study of graft-versus-host responses after intestinal transplantation. Background on the study: Each of the recipients got a multivisceral, liver-intestinal, or isolated intestinal transplant.

The study, taken as a whole, reports: The study associated peak circulating GvH clone levels with early post-transplant HvG declines.

For this clone: The antigen remains undetermined.

This CDR3 is built from 17 residues. Germline V lookup: CDR1 MGHRA, CDR2 YSYEKL. V was cut by 0 bases and J by 2 bases, with 14 bases left in between. Only in-frame clones appear in the TCRdb table, and some are missing; sequencing was by immunoSEQ multiplex PCR. Among about 54,000 clones, around 90% were seen once, and the ten largest hold about 6%. This sample comprised PBMCs, obtained roughly 95 weeks after intestinal transplant. The chain joins TRBV4-1 to TRBJ1-5, with D uncertain. This receptor was taken from a human patient who received an intestinal transplant, so some T cells may come from the graft donor. In DNA, the CDR3 is TGCGCCAGCAGCCAAGATTTACAGACAATCGGCAATCAGCCCCAGCATTTT. The encoded protein is CASSQDLQTIGNQPQHF.